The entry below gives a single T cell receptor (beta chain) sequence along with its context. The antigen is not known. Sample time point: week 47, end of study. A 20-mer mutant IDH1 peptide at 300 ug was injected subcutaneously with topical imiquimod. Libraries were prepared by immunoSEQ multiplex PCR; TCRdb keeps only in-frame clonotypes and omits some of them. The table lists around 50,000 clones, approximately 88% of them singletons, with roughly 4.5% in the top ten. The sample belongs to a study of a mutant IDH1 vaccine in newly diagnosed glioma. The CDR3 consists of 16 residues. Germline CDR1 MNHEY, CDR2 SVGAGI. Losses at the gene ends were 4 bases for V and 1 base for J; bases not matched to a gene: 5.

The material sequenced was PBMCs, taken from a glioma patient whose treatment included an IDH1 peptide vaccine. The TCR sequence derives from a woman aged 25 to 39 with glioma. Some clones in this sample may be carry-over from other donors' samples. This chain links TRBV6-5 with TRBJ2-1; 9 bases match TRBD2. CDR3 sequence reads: CASSSSTSGSYNEQFF. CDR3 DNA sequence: TGTGCCAGCAGTTCCTCGACTAGCGGATCCTACAATGAGCAGTTCTTC.